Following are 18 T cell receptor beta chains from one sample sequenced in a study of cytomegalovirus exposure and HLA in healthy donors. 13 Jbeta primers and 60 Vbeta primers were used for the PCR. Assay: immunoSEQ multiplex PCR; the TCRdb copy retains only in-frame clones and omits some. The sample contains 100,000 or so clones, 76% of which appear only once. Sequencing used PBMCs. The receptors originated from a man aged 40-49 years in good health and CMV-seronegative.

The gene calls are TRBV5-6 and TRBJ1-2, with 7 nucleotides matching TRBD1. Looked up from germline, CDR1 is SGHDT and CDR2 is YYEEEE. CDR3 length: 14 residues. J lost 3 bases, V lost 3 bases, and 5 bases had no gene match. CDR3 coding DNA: TGTGCCAGCAGCTACCGGGACAGAGACTATGGCTACACCTTC. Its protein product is CASSYRDRDYGYTF.

CDR3 sequence reads: CSVTKQGEAEAFF. Written as DNA, the CDR3 is TGCAGCGTTACAAAACAGGGAGAGGCTGAAGCTTTCTTT. The chain couples TRBV29-1 to TRBJ1-1, with a weak D call TRBD1 (6 bases). The V gene's germline CDR1 is SQVTM and CDR2 ANQGSEA. The CDR3 loop spans 13 amino acids. Trimming stripped 5 bases from V and 6 bases from J, with 16 bases between.

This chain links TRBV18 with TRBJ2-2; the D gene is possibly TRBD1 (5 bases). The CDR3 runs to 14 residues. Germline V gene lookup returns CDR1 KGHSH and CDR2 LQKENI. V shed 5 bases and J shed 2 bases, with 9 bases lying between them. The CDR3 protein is CASSADSNTGELFF. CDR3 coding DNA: TGTGCCAGCTCAGCCGACAGCAACACCGGGGAGCTGTTTTTT.

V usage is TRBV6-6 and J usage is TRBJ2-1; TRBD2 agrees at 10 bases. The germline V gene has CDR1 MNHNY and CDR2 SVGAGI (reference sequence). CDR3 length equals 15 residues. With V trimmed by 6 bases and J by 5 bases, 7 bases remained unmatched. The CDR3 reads CASRFSGGRDNEQFF. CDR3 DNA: TGTGCCAGCAGATTTAGCGGGGGGCGAGACAATGAGCAGTTCTTC.

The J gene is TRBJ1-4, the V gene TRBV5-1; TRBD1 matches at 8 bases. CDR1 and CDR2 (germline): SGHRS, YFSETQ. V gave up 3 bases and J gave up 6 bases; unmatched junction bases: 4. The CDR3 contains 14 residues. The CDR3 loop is CASSYGQGDEKLFF. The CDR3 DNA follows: TGCGCCAGCAGCTACGGACAGGGTGATGAAAAACTGTTTTTT.

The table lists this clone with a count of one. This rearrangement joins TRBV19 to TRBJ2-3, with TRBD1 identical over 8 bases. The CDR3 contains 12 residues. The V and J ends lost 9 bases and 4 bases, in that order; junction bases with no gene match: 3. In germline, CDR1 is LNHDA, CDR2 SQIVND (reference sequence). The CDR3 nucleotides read TGTGCCAGCCAGGGGGCATCAGATACGCAGTATTTT. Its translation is CASQGASDTQYF. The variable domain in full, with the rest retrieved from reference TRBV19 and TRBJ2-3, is DGGITQSPKYLFRKEGQNVTLSCEQNLNHDAMYWYRQDPGQGLRLIYYSQIVNDFQKGDIAEGYSVSREKKESFPLTVTSAQKNPTAFYLCASQGASDTQYFGPGTRLTVL.

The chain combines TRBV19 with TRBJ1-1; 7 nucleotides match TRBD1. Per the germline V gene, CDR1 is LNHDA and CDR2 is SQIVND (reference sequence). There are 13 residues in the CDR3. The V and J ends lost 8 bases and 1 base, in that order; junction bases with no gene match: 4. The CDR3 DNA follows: TGTGCCAGTGCCGGGACAGCGAACACTGAAGCTTTCTTT. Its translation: CASAGTANTEAFF.

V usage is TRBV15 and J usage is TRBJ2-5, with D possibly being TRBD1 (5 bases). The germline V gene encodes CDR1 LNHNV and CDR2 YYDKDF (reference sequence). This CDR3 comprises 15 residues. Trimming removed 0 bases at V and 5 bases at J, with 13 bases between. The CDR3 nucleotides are TGTGCCACCAGCAGAGATCGGGTCAGGGATGAGACCCAGTACTTC. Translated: CATSRDRVRDETQYF.

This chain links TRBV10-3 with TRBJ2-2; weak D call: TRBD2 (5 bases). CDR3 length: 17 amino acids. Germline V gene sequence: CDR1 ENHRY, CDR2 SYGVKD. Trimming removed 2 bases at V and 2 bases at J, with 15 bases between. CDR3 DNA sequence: TGTGCCATCAGTGAGAATCGGGGTAGGGATAACACCGGGGAGCTGTTTTTT. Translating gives CAISENRGRDNTGELFF.

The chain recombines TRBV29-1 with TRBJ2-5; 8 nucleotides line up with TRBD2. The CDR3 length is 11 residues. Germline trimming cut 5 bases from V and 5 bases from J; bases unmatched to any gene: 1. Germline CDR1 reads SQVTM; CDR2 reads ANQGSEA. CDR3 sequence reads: CSVLAGETQYF. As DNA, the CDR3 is TGCAGCGTTCTAGCGGGCGAGACCCAGTACTTC. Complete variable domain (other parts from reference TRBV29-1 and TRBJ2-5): SAVISQKPSRDICQRGTSLTIQCQVDSQVTMMFWYRQQPGQSLTLIATANQGSEATYESGFVIDKFPISRPNLTFSTLTVSNMSPEDSSIYLCSVLAGETQYFGPGTRLLVL.

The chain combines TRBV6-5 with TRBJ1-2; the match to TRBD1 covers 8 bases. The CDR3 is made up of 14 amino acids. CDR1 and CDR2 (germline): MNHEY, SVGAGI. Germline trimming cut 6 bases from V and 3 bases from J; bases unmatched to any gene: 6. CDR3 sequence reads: CASRNGQGHYGYTF. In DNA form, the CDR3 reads TGTGCCAGCAGGAACGGACAGGGTCACTATGGCTACACCTTC.

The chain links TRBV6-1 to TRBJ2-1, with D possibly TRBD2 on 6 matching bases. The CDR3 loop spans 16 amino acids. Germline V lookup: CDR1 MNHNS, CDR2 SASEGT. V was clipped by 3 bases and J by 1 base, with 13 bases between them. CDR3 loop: CASSDGGQGSYNEQFF. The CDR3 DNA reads TGTGCCAGCAGTGACGGAGGGCAGGGATCCTACAATGAGCAGTTCTTC.

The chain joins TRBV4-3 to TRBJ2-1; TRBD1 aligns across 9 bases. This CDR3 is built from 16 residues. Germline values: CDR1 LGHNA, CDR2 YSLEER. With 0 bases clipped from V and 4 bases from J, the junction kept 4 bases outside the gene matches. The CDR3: CASSQDLQGAYNEQFF. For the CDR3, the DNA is TGCGCCAGCAGCCAAGATCTACAGGGGGCTTACAATGAGCAGTTCTTC.

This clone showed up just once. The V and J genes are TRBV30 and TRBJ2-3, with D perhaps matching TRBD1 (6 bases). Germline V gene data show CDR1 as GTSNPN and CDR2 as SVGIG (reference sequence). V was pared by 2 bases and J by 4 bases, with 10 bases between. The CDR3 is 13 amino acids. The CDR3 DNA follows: TGTGCCTGGAGTCGGAACAGGGCAGATACGCAGTATTTT. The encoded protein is CAWSRNRADTQYF. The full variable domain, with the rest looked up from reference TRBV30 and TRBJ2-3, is SQTIHQWPATLVQPVGSPLSLECTVEGTSNPNLYWYRQAAGRGLQLLFYSVGIGQISSEVPQNLSASRPQDRQFILSSKKLLLSDSGFYLCAWSRNRADTQYFGPGTRLTVL.

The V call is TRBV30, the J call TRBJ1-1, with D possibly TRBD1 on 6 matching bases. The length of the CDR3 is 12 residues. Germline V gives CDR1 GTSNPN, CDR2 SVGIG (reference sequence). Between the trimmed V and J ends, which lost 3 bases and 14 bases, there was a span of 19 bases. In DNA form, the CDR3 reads TGTGCCTGGAGACAGGGATCGCCCCTCGCATTCTTT. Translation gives CAWRQGSPLAFF. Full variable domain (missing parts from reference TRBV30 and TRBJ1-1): SQTIHQWPATLVQPVGSPLSLECTVEGTSNPNLYWYRQAAGRGLQLLFYSVGIGQISSEVPQNLSASRPQDRQFILSSKKLLLSDSGFYLCAWRQGSPLAFFGQGTRLTVV.

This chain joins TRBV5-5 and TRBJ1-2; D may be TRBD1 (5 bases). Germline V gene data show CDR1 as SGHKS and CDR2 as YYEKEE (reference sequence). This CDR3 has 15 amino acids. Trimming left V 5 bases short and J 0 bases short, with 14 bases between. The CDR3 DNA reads TGTGCCAGCAGGAAATCGACAGAGGCTAACTATGGCTACACCTTC. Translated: CASRKSTEANYGYTF.

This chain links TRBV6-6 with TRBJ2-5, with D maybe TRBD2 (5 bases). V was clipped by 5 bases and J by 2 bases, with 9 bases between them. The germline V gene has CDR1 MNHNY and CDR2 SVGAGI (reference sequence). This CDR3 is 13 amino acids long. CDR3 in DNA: TGTGCCAGCAGTCGAGGGTGGCAAGAGACCCAGTACTTC. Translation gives CASSRGWQETQYF.

As DNA, the CDR3 is TGTGCCAGCAGCGTAGGACAGGGTAGTCAGCCCCAGCATTTT. Translation: CASSVGQGSQPQHF. The rearrangement uses TRBV9 and TRBJ1-5; 7 bases agree with TRBD1. Germline CDR1 reads SGDLS; CDR2 reads YYNGEE. The V segment lost 0 bases and the J segment 6 bases; nucleotides outside the gene matches: 3. The CDR3 covers 14 residues.